The 20 T cell receptor beta chains reported below all come from one sample, sequenced in a study of cytomegalovirus exposure and HLA in healthy donors. PCR amplification relied on 60 Vbeta primers (plus 13 Jbeta primers). Only in-frame clones appear in the TCRdb table, and some are missing; sequencing was by immunoSEQ multiplex PCR. In the table there are under 100,000 clones, 63% of which are singletons. Sequenced input: PBMCs. The receptors shown here come from a woman between 35 and 50 years old in good health and CMV-seropositive.

This clone was picked up a small number of times. The chain joins TRBV10-3 to TRBJ2-3; possibly TRBD2 for D (5 bases). CDR1 is ENHRY, CDR2 SYGVKD, per germline. The length of the CDR3 is 15 residues. V was trimmed by 0 bases and J by 7 bases, leaving 14 bases between them. The CDR3 loop is CAISESDGIGNTQYF. For the CDR3, the DNA is TGTGCCATCAGTGAGTCGGACGGAATCGGGAATACGCAGTATTTT.

This sequence joins TRBV7-2 and TRBJ2-3; no clear D gene. Trimming pared 1 base from V and 2 bases from J, leaving 13 bases between. Germline V gene sequence: CDR1 SGHTA, CDR2 FQGNSA. This CDR3 has 16 residues. The CDR3: CASSLGILRITDTQYF. As DNA, the CDR3 is TGTGCCAGCAGCTTAGGTATCCTGAGAATCACAGATACGCAGTATTTT.

The DNA of the CDR3 is TGTGCCAGCAGTTCACAGGGGACAGGGGTAGCTAACTATGGCTACACCTTC. Translation: CASSSQGTGVANYGYTF. The J gene is TRBJ1-2, the V gene TRBV28; 10 nucleotides agree with TRBD1. Trimming cost V 4 bases and J 0 bases; bases outside gene matches: 8. CDR1 is MDHEN and CDR2 is SYDVKM in the germline V gene. The CDR3 loop spans 17 amino acids.

This clone was found a few times. The chain has TRBV7-2 and TRBJ2-2; 11 nucleotides line up with TRBD2. Germline-derived CDR1 and CDR2 are SGHTA and FQGNSA. The CDR3 sequence is 16 residues long. After removal of 7 bases from V and 7 bases from J, the junction contained 11 bases not matched to a gene. DNA for the CDR3: TGTGCCAGCACCTACCTTAGCGGGAGGGCGGGCGGGGAGCTGTTTTTT. Its translation: CASTYLSGRAGGELFF.

The sample holds a few counts of this clone. The chain uses TRBV7-8 and TRBJ1-1; no definite D call. The CDR3 has 17 amino acids. V shed 5 bases and J shed 0 bases, with 19 bases lying between them. Looked up from germline, CDR1 is SGHVS and CDR2 is FQNEAQ. The CDR3 sequence: CASSETRRVSLNTEAFF. The CDR3 bases are TGTGCCAGCAGCGAAACGCGACGGGTCTCATTGAACACTGAAGCTTTCTTT.

V gene TRBV5-8 combines with J gene TRBJ1-1; perhaps TRBD1 as D (6 bases). This CDR3 has 13 residues. Germline V gives CDR1 SGHTS, CDR2 YDEGEE. V dropped 3 bases and J dropped 3 bases, with 9 bases sitting between them. Here the CDR3 DNA reads TGTGCCAGCAGCTCACAGGGCGACACTGAAGCTTTCTTT. This gives the protein CASSSQGDTEAFF. The full variable domain, its missing parts supplied by reference TRBV5-8 and TRBJ1-1, is EAGVTQSPTHLIKTRGQQATLRCSPISGHTSVYWYQQALGLGLQFLLWYDEGEERNRGNFPPRFSGRQFPNYSSELNVNALELEDSALYLCASSSQGDTEAFFGQGTRLTVV.

A few counts support this clone. J is TRBJ2-2 and V is TRBV27, with 11 nucleotides matching TRBD2. This CDR3 has 16 residues. Germline V CDR1 and CDR2: MNHEY, SMNVEV (reference sequence). Losses at the gene ends were 5 bases for V and 4 bases for J; bases not matched to a gene: 6. The CDR3 spells CASSISGTSGTGELFF. CDR3 DNA sequence: TGTGCCAGCAGTATCTCCGGGACTAGCGGCACCGGGGAGCTGTTTTTT.

This clone was seen many times. This chain links TRBV2 with TRBJ1-1; a weak D match, TRBD1 (6 bases). The CDR3 covers 13 residues. Trimming pared 8 bases from V and 2 bases from J, leaving 12 bases between. Germline V gene data show CDR1 as SNHLY and CDR2 as FYNNEI. In nucleotides, the CDR3 is TGTGCCAGCGGCCGGGACACCAACACTGAAGCTTTCTTT. Its translation is CASGRDTNTEAFF.

This clone was seen a few times. The gene calls are TRBV15 and TRBJ1-5, with TRBD1 matching over 7 bases. Germline V lookup: CDR1 LNHNV, CDR2 YYDKDF (reference sequence). With V trimmed by 5 bases and J by 0 bases, 4 bases remained unmatched. CDR3 length: 15 amino acids. CDR3 coding DNA: TGTGCCACCAGCGGAGGGACAGCTAGCAATCAGCCCCAGCATTTT. It encodes CATSGGTASNQPQHF.

In regard to this clone: A read error may account for a junction end that differs from germline. The rearrangement uses TRBV7-9 and TRBJ1-4, with D maybe TRBD1 (5 bases). CDR1 SEHNR and CDR2 FQNEAQ come from the germline V gene (reference sequence). There are 17 residues in the CDR3. The DNA for the CDR3 is TGTTCCAGCAGCTTATCCCGGGGGGTCTCAACTAATGAAAAACTGTTTTTT. Translated: CSSSLSRGVSTNEKLFF.

The rearrangement links TRBV6-1 to TRBJ2-7; 9 nucleotides match TRBD2. Germline loops: CDR1 MNHNS, CDR2 SASEGT. The V segment lost 5 bases and the J segment 2 bases; nucleotides outside the gene matches: 7. This CDR3 spans 15 amino acids. In DNA form, the CDR3 reads TGTGCCAGCAGTCCCCGTAGGACTAGCGCCTACGAGCAGTACTTC. It translates to CASSPRRTSAYEQYF.

This rearrangement joins TRBV27 to TRBJ2-7, with 12 bases matching TRBD2. The CDR3 loop spans 15 amino acids. Germline V gene lookup returns CDR1 MNHEY and CDR2 SMNVEV (reference sequence). V shed 5 bases and J 3 bases; nucleotides not matched to a gene: 5. CDR3 protein: CASSKLAGGHYEQYF. CDR3 in DNA: TGTGCCAGCAGTAAACTAGCGGGAGGACACTACGAGCAGTACTTC.

The rearrangement uses TRBV2 and TRBJ1-2; the match to TRBD1 covers 7 bases. Germline CDR1 reads SNHLY; CDR2 reads FYNNEI. The CDR3 sequence is 13 residues long. V shed 5 bases, J shed 6 bases, and the junction held 6 bases outside the gene matches. CDR3 sequence reads: CASSPGQENGYTF. The DNA of the CDR3 is TGTGCCAGCAGTCCTGGACAGGAGAATGGCTACACCTTC. The full variable domain, completed using reference TRBV2 and TRBJ1-2, is EPEVTQTPSHQVTQMGQEVILRCVPISNHLYFYWYRQILGQKVEFLVSFYNNEISEKSEIFDDQFSVERPDGSNFTLKIRSTKLEDSAMYFCASSPGQENGYTFGSGTRLTVV.

The chain carries TRBV2 and TRBJ1-1; TRBD1 matches at 8 bases. Germline loops: CDR1 SNHLY, CDR2 FYNNEI. CDR3 length: 14 amino acids. Trimming removed 6 bases from V and 3 bases from J; junction bases left unmatched: 6. CDR3 in DNA: TGTGCCAGCAGGGACAGGGAGATGCACACTGAAGCTTTCTTT. Protein sequence: CASRDREMHTEAFF. Based on the CDR3 plus reference TRBV2 and TRBJ1-1, the full variable domain is EPEVTQTPSHQVTQMGQEVILRCVPISNHLYFYWYRQILGQKVEFLVSFYNNEISEKSEIFDDQFSVERPDGSNFTLKIRSTKLEDSAMYFCASRDREMHTEAFFGQGTRLTVV.

The rearrangement links TRBV10-3 to TRBJ2-7; 9 bases map to TRBD2. Germline V gene data show CDR1 as ENHRY and CDR2 as SYGVKD. This CDR3 has 16 residues. J gave up 4 bases and V 4 bases, and 11 bases lay outside the gene matches. In DNA form, the CDR3 reads TGTGCCATCAGTGGGGGAGGGCGGGAGGGCCGGTACGAGCAGTACTTC. Encoded protein: CAISGGGREGRYEQYF.

The genes are TRBV9 and TRBJ1-1; D ambiguous. Trimming cost V 0 bases and J 3 bases, with 6 bases left between them. From germline, CDR1 is SGDLS and CDR2 YYNGEE. The CDR3 extends over 13 amino acids. CDR3 region: CASSVAGYTEAFF. CDR3 nucleotides: TGTGCCAGCAGCGTAGCGGGGTACACTGAAGCTTTCTTT.

The chain recombines TRBV5-7 with TRBJ2-2; D uncertain. TRBV5-7 is annotated as an ORF whose role is uncertain. With 0 bases removed from V and 7 bases from J, the gap between germline ends came to 7 bases. CDR3 length equals 13 residues. The CDR3 DNA reads TGTGCCAGCAGCTTGGCCTCTGTCGGGGAGCTGTTTTTT. This translates into CASSLASVGELFF.

CDR3 in amino acids: CASSLGEWNRDYNEQFF. As DNA, the CDR3 is TGTGCCAGCAGCTTAGGAGAATGGAACAGAGATTACAATGAGCAGTTCTTC. The chain links TRBV11-3 to TRBJ2-1; D is unresolved. CDR3 length: 17 amino acids. V dropped 1 base and J dropped 4 bases, with 17 bases sitting between them. Per germline, CDR1 SGHNT and CDR2 YENEEA.

This rearrangement joins TRBV4-3 to TRBJ2-7, with 7 bases lining up with TRBD2. After removal of 0 bases from V and 5 bases from J, the junction contained 1 base not matched to a gene. The CDR3 is 13 residues long. Germline V lookup: CDR1 LGHNA, CDR2 YSLEER. The CDR3 DNA follows: TGCGCCAGCAGCCAAGAGACTAGCCACGAGCAGTACTTC. It specifies CASSQETSHEQYF.

In its sample, this clone was seen a few times. The V call is TRBV7-9, the J call TRBJ2-3; weak D call: TRBD1 (5 bases). Between the trimmed V and J ends, which lost 2 bases and 0 bases, there was a span of 12 bases. Germline CDR1 reads SEHNR; CDR2 reads FQNEAQ (reference sequence). This CDR3 region has 16 residues. The CDR3 coding sequence is TGTGCCAGCAGCTTATTTGGGGCTACTAGCACAGATACGCAGTATTTT. Its protein is CASSLFGATSTDTQYF.